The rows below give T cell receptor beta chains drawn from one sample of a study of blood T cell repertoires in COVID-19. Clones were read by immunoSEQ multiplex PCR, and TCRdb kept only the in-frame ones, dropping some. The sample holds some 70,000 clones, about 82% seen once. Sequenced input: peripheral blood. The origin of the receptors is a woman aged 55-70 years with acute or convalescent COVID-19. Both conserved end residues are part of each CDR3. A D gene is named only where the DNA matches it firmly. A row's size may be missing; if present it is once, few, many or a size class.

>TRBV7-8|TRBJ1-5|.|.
CASSRTGTGNQPQHF
TGTGCCAGCAGCCGAACAGGGACGGGCAATCAGCCCCAGCATTTT
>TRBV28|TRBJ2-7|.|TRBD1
CASSFGQGYEQYF
TGTGCCAGCAGCTTCGGACAGGGCTACGAGCAGTACTTC
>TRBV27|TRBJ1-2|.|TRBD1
CASSPRLQGMDGYTF
TGTGCCAGCAGCCCCCGCCTACAGGGGATGGATGGCTACACCTTC
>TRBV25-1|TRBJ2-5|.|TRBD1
CASSENRGRAETQYF
TGTGCCAGCAGTGAAAACAGGGGGCGCGCAGAGACCCAGTACTTC
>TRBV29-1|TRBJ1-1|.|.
CSVVQGRGGNTEAFF
TGCAGCGTTGTCCAGGGGAGAGGAGGAAACACTGAAGCTTTCTTT
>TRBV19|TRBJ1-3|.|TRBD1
CASSTRDRRNTIYF
TGTGCCAGTAGTACCCGGGACAGAAGAAACACCATATATTTT
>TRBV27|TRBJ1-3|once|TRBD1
CASSSAGTGGNTIYF
TGTGCCAGCAGTTCAGCCGGGACAGGTGGAAACACCATATATTTT
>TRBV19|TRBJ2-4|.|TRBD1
CASSRQGVNIQYF
TGTGCCAGTAGTCGACAGGGAGTGAACATTCAGTACTTC
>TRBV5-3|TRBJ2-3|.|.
CARSLEETPDTQYF
TGTGCCAGAAGCTTGGAGGAGACCCCAGATACGCAGTATTTT
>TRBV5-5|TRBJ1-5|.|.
CASSLEGPQPQHF
TGTGCCAGCAGCTTGGAGGGGCCTCAGCCCCAGCATTTT
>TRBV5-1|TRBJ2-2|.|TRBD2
CASSAGGVNTGELFF
TGCGCCAGTTCTGCGGGAGGGGTGAACACCGGGGAGCTGTTTTTT
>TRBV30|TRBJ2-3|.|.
CAWSVKGVDTQYF
TGTGCCTGGAGTGTGAAAGGGGTCGATACGCAGTATTTT
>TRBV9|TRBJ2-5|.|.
CASSVSGEETQYF
TGTGCCAGCAGCGTATCGGGGGAAGAGACCCAGTACTTC
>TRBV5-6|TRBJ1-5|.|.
CASSFGQGLGQPQHF
TGTGCCAGCAGCTTCGGGCAGGGTTTGGGTCAGCCCCAGCATTTT
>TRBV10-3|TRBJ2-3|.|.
CAINRGGGTDTQYF
TGTGCCATCAATAGGGGCGGGGGCACCGATACGCAGTATTTT
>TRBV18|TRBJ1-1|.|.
CASSPPDLYGNTEAFF
TGTGCCAGCTCACCACCTGATCTCTACGGGAACACTGAAGCTTTCTTT
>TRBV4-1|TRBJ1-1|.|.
CASSQAGLNTEAFF
TGCGCCAGCAGCCAAGCAGGGTTGAACACTGAAGCTTTCTTT
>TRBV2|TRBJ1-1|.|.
CASRKTENTEAFF
TGTGCCAGCAGAAAGACAGAGAACACTGAAGCTTTCTTT
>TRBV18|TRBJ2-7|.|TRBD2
CASSPPSRGGLREQYF
TGTGCCAGCTCACCACCTTCCCGGGGGGGGTTGAGGGAGCAGTACTTC
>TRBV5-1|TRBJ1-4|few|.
CASSFRSLNEKLFF
TGCGCCAGCAGCTTCCGGAGCCTTAATGAAAAACTGTTTTTT
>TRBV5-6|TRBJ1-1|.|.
CASSLSGLQAFF
TGTGCCAGCAGCTTATCCGGTCTACAGGCTTTCTTT
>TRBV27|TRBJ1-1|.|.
CASSFDRKAFF
TGTGCCAGCAGTTTTGACAGAAAAGCTTTCTTT
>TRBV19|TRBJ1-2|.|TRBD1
CASRDTGDYGYTF
TGTGCCAGTAGGGACACAGGGGACTATGGCTACACCTTC